These T cell receptor beta chains were read from a single sample in a study of shared clonotypes between healthy human individuals. TCRdb keeps only in-frame clones here, not all; method: immunoSEQ multiplex PCR. This table has hundreds of thousands of clones, less than 85% appearing once. The sequenced material came from memory CD4+ T cells sorted from blood. The receptor set was obtained from a woman under 40 in good health. Each CDR3 is given with its conserved first and last residue. The D gene is left open where the match is weak. A row's size may be missing; if present it is once, few, many or a size class.

V gene: TRBV4-1; J gene: TRBJ1-2; D gene: -; clone size: -; CDR3 DNA: TGCGCCAGCAGCCAAGAACTTTGGGGGGGTGTCTATGGCTACACCTTC; CDR3 protein: CASSQELWGGVYGYTF
V gene: TRBV9; J gene: TRBJ1-1; D gene: -; clone size: once; CDR3 DNA: TGTGCCAGCAGCGTAGCGGGGGCCTGGACTGAAGCTTTCTTT; CDR3 protein: CASSVAGAWTEAFF
V gene: TRBV11-2; J gene: TRBJ2-1; D gene: -; clone size: -; CDR3 DNA: TGTGCCAGCAGCTTAGGGCGGCTCAATGAGCAGTTCTTC; CDR3 protein: CASSLGRLNEQFF
V gene: TRBV2; J gene: TRBJ1-2; D gene: -; clone size: once; CDR3 DNA: TGTGCCAGCAGTGAGTTAAGGACGGCGGCTTTTGGCTACACCTTC; CDR3 protein: CASSELRTAAFGYTF
V gene: TRBV27; J gene: TRBJ2-1; D gene: TRBD2; clone size: -; CDR3 DNA: TGTGCCAGCAGTTTAAGGACTAGCGGGAGCGATGAGCAGTTCTTC; CDR3 protein: CASSLRTSGSDEQFF
V gene: TRBV20-1; J gene: TRBJ2-7; D gene: -; clone size: -; CDR3 DNA: TGCAGTGCTATGGGGAGCTACGAGCAGTACTTC; CDR3 protein: CSAMGSYEQYF
V gene: TRBV27; J gene: TRBJ2-1; D gene: TRBD2; clone size: -; CDR3 DNA: TGTGCCAGCTGTCTGCGGGAGGGGGCAGTGTACAATGAGCAGTTCTTC; CDR3 protein: CASCLREGAVYNEQFF
V gene: TRBV28; J gene: TRBJ2-1; D gene: -; clone size: -; CDR3 DNA: TGTGCCAGCAGTTCGACTGGGTCCTACAATGAGCAGTTCTTC; CDR3 protein: CASSSTGSYNEQFF
V gene: TRBV6-6; J gene: TRBJ2-3; D gene: TRBD2; clone size: -; CDR3 DNA: TGTGCCAGCAGTGAGACTAGCGGGAGGGCCGCGCAGTATTTT; CDR3 protein: CASSETSGRAAQYF
V gene: TRBV5-1; J gene: TRBJ2-3; D gene: TRBD2; clone size: few; CDR3 DNA: TGCGCCAGCAGGCTAGCGGGAGTTCCAGATACGCAGTATTTT; CDR3 protein: CASRLAGVPDTQYF
V gene: TRBV6-6; J gene: TRBJ1-2; D gene: TRBD1; clone size: -; CDR3 DNA: TGTGCCAGCAGTTACTCGAGGACAGGGTCCTATGGCTACACCTTC; CDR3 protein: CASSYSRTGSYGYTF
V gene: TRBV7-8; J gene: TRBJ2-7; D gene: TRBD2; clone size: few; CDR3 DNA: TGTGCCAGCAGCTTAGTTCAGCGGGGGGGCTACGAGCAGTACTTC; CDR3 protein: CASSLVQRGGYEQYF
V gene: TRBV11-2; J gene: TRBJ2-1; D gene: -; clone size: once; CDR3 DNA: TGTGCCAGCAGCTTAGTGGGAGGCGATCGAAGTGAGCAGTTCTTC; CDR3 protein: CASSLVGGDRSEQFF
V gene: TRBV6-1; J gene: TRBJ2-1; D gene: -; clone size: -; CDR3 DNA: TGTGCCAGCACCTCGGACAGCACTAATGAGCAGTTCTTC; CDR3 protein: CASTSDSTNEQFF
V gene: TRBV5-1; J gene: TRBJ1-3; D gene: TRBD1; clone size: -; CDR3 DNA: TGCGCCAGCACGGACAGGGGAACTGGAAACACCATATATTTT; CDR3 protein: CASTDRGTGNTIYF
V gene: TRBV7-8; J gene: TRBJ2-7; D gene: -; clone size: -; CDR3 DNA: TGTGCCAGCAGCTTGGGGACCAACACCTACGAGCAGTACTTC; CDR3 protein: CASSLGTNTYEQYF
V gene: TRBV27; J gene: TRBJ1-1; D gene: -; clone size: -; CDR3 DNA: TGTGCCAGCAGACCAGGAAGGAGAGACACTGAAGCTTTCTTT; CDR3 protein: CASRPGRRDTEAFF
V gene: TRBV2; J gene: TRBJ1-2; D gene: -; clone size: -; CDR3 DNA: TGTGCCAGTGGGGTCCGGGCTAACTATGGCTACACCTTC; CDR3 protein: CASGVRANYGYTF
V gene: TRBV5-5; J gene: TRBJ2-5; D gene: -; clone size: few; CDR3 DNA: TGTGCCAGCAGCTTGGGTCAAGCTGGGGAGACCCAGTACTTC; CDR3 protein: CASSLGQAGETQYF
V gene: TRBV7-9; J gene: TRBJ1-5; D gene: -; clone size: -; CDR3 DNA: TGTGCCAGCACCTATAACACTCAGCCCCAGCATTTT; CDR3 protein: CASTYNTQPQHF
V gene: TRBV5-4; J gene: TRBJ2-1; D gene: -; clone size: -; CDR3 DNA: TGTGCCAGCAGCTTGTTGGGGGGAAACAATGAGCAGTTCTTC; CDR3 protein: CASSLLGGNNEQFF
V gene: TRBV19; J gene: TRBJ2-1; D gene: -; clone size: few; CDR3 DNA: TGTGCCAGTAGTATAGACTGGTCGGGGAATGAGCAGTTCTTC; CDR3 protein: CASSIDWSGNEQFF
V gene: TRBV2; J gene: TRBJ1-5; D gene: -; clone size: few; CDR3 DNA: TGTGCCAGCAGTGAGCAAGGGCCCCAGCATTTT; CDR3 protein: CASSEQGPQHF
V gene: TRBV7-9; J gene: TRBJ2-5; D gene: -; clone size: -; CDR3 DNA: TGTGCCAGCAGCTTAGGCCCCGGCAGGGGCCCCCAAGAGACCCAGTACTTC; CDR3 protein: CASSLGPGRGPQETQYF
V gene: TRBV23-1; J gene: TRBJ1-5; D gene: -; clone size: -; CDR3 DNA: TGCGCCAGCAGTCAATCTCGGGAAGGAGCAATTAGGCCCCAGCATTTT; CDR3 protein: CASSQSREGAIRPQHF
V gene: TRBV6-5; J gene: TRBJ2-7; D gene: TRBD2; clone size: -; CDR3 DNA: TGTGCCAGCAGTTACTCGACTAGCGGGATCGAGCAGTACTTC; CDR3 protein: CASSYSTSGIEQYF
V gene: TRBV29-1; J gene: TRBJ2-7; D gene: -; clone size: once; CDR3 DNA: TGCAGCGTTTTGAAGCGGGCGGCTTCCTACGAGCAGTACTTC; CDR3 protein: CSVLKRAASYEQYF
V gene: TRBV28; J gene: TRBJ2-7; D gene: -; clone size: -; CDR3 DNA: TGTGCCAGCAGTTTACCCGGGGCCTACGAGCAGTACTTC; CDR3 protein: CASSLPGAYEQYF
V gene: TRBV28; J gene: TRBJ1-5; D gene: -; clone size: -; CDR3 DNA: TGTGCCAGCAGTCCCTATTCAGATCAGCCCCAGCATTTT; CDR3 protein: CASSPYSDQPQHF
V gene: TRBV10-3; J gene: TRBJ2-3; D gene: -; clone size: -; CDR3 DNA: TGTGCCATCAGTGGGGGGACCGCCGAGTATTTT; CDR3 protein: CAISGGTAEYF
V gene: TRBV7-9; J gene: TRBJ2-7; D gene: -; clone size: -; CDR3 DNA: TGTGCCAGCAGCTTAACGAGTAACCTCAACTACGAGCAGTACTTC; CDR3 protein: CASSLTSNLNYEQYF
V gene: TRBV28; J gene: TRBJ2-2; D gene: -; clone size: -; CDR3 DNA: TGTGCCAGCAGCTGGGGACAAGTGAACACCGGGGAGCTGTTTTTT; CDR3 protein: CASSWGQVNTGELFF
V gene: TRBV27; J gene: TRBJ2-5; D gene: TRBD1; clone size: -; CDR3 DNA: TGTGCCAGCAGTAGACAGGGAGCGAGGGGAAGGGAAGAGACCCAGTACTTC; CDR3 protein: CASSRQGARGREETQYF
V gene: TRBV27; J gene: TRBJ1-1; D gene: -; clone size: -; CDR3 DNA: TGTGCCAGCAGTCCATTGGATTTTCACTACATGAACACTGAAGCTTTCTTT; CDR3 protein: CASSPLDFHYMNTEAFF
V gene: TRBV6-1; J gene: TRBJ1-2; D gene: TRBD1; clone size: -; CDR3 DNA: TGTGCCAGCAGTGTTGACAGGGGTCGGTATGGCTACACCTTC; CDR3 protein: CASSVDRGRYGYTF
V gene: TRBV2; J gene: TRBJ2-1; D gene: -; clone size: few; CDR3 DNA: TGTGCCAGCAGTGAATTGAGCAATGAGCAGTTCTTC; CDR3 protein: CASSELSNEQFF
V gene: TRBV7-6; J gene: TRBJ2-2; D gene: -; clone size: -; CDR3 DNA: TGTGCCAGCAGCTCCCACAGCCCGGGGGCCGGGGAGCTGTTTTTT; CDR3 protein: CASSSHSPGAGELFF
V gene: TRBV30; J gene: TRBJ1-1; D gene: TRBD1; clone size: once; CDR3 DNA: TGTGCCTGGAGTACCCGGGACAGGGGATGGTCGAACACTGAAGCTTTCTTT; CDR3 protein: CAWSTRDRGWSNTEAFF
V gene: TRBV5-5; J gene: TRBJ2-5; D gene: TRBD1; clone size: once; CDR3 DNA: TGTGCCAGCAGCTTGTGGGACAGAAAAGAGACCCAGTACTTC; CDR3 protein: CASSLWDRKETQYF
V gene: TRBV30; J gene: TRBJ2-3; D gene: -; clone size: -; CDR3 DNA: TGTGCCTGGAGTGGTCAGGGGAGAGATACGCAGTATTTT; CDR3 protein: CAWSGQGRDTQYF
V gene: TRBV9; J gene: TRBJ2-2; D gene: TRBD2; clone size: -; CDR3 DNA: TGTGCCAGCAGCCCAGGGGGACTAGCGGGAAACATTGAGCTGTTTTTT; CDR3 protein: CASSPGGLAGNIELFF
V gene: TRBV19; J gene: TRBJ2-2; D gene: -; clone size: once; CDR3 DNA: TGTGCCAGTAGTATTTATCGGACTCCGAACACCGGGGAGCTGTTTTTT; CDR3 protein: CASSIYRTPNTGELFF
V gene: TRBV27; J gene: TRBJ1-2; D gene: -; clone size: -; CDR3 DNA: TGTGCCAGCAGTTTATCGGCCTTTGGGTCGGACTATGGCTACACCTTC; CDR3 protein: CASSLSAFGSDYGYTF
V gene: TRBV6-1; J gene: TRBJ2-2; D gene: -; clone size: -; CDR3 DNA: TGTGCCAGCAGTGATAAAACCAGGGTTGGCGGGGAGCTGTTTTTT; CDR3 protein: CASSDKTRVGGELFF
V gene: TRBV11-3; J gene: TRBJ2-7; D gene: TRBD2; clone size: once; CDR3 DNA: TGTGCCAGCAGCTTAGGAGCGGGAGGGGCCTACGAGCAGTACTTC; CDR3 protein: CASSLGAGGAYEQYF
V gene: TRBV7-9; J gene: TRBJ2-5; D gene: -; clone size: -; CDR3 DNA: TGTGCCAGCAGCTCATCAGGAGTCCCAGAGACCCAGTACTTC; CDR3 protein: CASSSSGVPETQYF
V gene: TRBV5-1; J gene: TRBJ2-5; D gene: -; clone size: -; CDR3 DNA: TGCGCCAGCGGCCCAGGGGGGGAACAAGAGACCCAGTACTTC; CDR3 protein: CASGPGGEQETQYF
V gene: TRBV5-4; J gene: TRBJ2-3; D gene: TRBD2; clone size: few; CDR3 DNA: TGTGCCAGCAGCTCCTCTAGCGGGAATTCAGATACGCAGTATTTT; CDR3 protein: CASSSSSGNSDTQYF
V gene: TRBV27; J gene: TRBJ1-6; D gene: -; clone size: -; CDR3 DNA: TGTGCCAGCAGCCAGGTGAATAATTCACCCCTCCACTTT; CDR3 protein: CASSQVNNSPLHF
V gene: TRBV11-2; J gene: TRBJ2-1; D gene: -; clone size: many; CDR3 DNA: TGTGCCAGCAGCCCAGACAGTCCCAAGGGGATTGAGCAGTTCTTC; CDR3 protein: CASSPDSPKGIEQFF
V gene: TRBV7-8; J gene: TRBJ1-5; D gene: -; clone size: -; CDR3 DNA: TGTGCCAGCAGCACAACAGGAGACAATCAGCCCCAGCATTTT; CDR3 protein: CASSTTGDNQPQHF
V gene: TRBV6-6; J gene: TRBJ2-1; D gene: TRBD2; clone size: once; CDR3 DNA: TGTGCCAGCAGTTACTCGGGGACTAGCGATGAGCAGTTCTTC; CDR3 protein: CASSYSGTSDEQFF
V gene: TRBV19; J gene: TRBJ2-7; D gene: -; clone size: -; CDR3 DNA: TGTGCCAGTAGTACAGGGACAATTTCCTACGAGCAGTACTTC; CDR3 protein: CASSTGTISYEQYF
V gene: TRBV7-2; J gene: TRBJ1-5; D gene: -; clone size: -; CDR3 DNA: TGTGCCAGCAGCTTAGTGGCCCTTACAGATCAGCCCCAGCATTTT; CDR3 protein: CASSLVALTDQPQHF
V gene: TRBV28; J gene: TRBJ1-4; D gene: -; clone size: -; CDR3 DNA: TGTGCCAGCAGTTTATCGGGGCCCGAAAAACTGTTTTTT; CDR3 protein: CASSLSGPEKLFF
V gene: TRBV9; J gene: TRBJ2-1; D gene: TRBD2; clone size: -; CDR3 DNA: TGTGCCAGCAGGCCGGGACTAGCGGGAGTCCGCTCCTACAATGAGCAGTTCTTC; CDR3 protein: CASRPGLAGVRSYNEQFF
V gene: TRBV2; J gene: TRBJ2-4; D gene: TRBD1; clone size: few; CDR3 DNA: TGTGCCAGCAGGTACGGACAGGGCGGAAACATTCAGTACTTC; CDR3 protein: CASRYGQGGNIQYF
V gene: TRBV11-3; J gene: TRBJ1-2; D gene: -; clone size: -; CDR3 DNA: TGTGCCAGCAGCTCCTCGGATGGCTACACCTTC; CDR3 protein: CASSSSDGYTF
V gene: TRBV2; J gene: TRBJ1-2; D gene: -; clone size: few; CDR3 DNA: TGTGCCAGCAGTGAAGAGGGACACGAATATGGCTACACCTTC; CDR3 protein: CASSEEGHEYGYTF
V gene: TRBV5-1; J gene: TRBJ1-4; D gene: TRBD1; clone size: -; CDR3 DNA: TGCGCCAGCAGCTTGGCCGGGGCAGGGGGCAATTATAATGAAAAACTGTTTTTT; CDR3 protein: CASSLAGAGGNYNEKLFF